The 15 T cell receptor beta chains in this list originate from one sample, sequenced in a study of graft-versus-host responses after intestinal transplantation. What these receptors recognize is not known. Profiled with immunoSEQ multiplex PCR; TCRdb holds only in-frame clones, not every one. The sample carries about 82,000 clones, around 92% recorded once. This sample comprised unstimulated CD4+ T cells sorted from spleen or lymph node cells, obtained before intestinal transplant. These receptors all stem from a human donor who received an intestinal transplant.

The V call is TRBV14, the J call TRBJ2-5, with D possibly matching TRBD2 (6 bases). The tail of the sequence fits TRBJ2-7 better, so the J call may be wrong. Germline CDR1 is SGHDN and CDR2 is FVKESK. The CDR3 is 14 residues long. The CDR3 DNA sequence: TGTGCCAGCAGCCAAGTTAGGCGGGGAGACGAGCAGTACTTC. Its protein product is CASSQVRRGDEQYF.

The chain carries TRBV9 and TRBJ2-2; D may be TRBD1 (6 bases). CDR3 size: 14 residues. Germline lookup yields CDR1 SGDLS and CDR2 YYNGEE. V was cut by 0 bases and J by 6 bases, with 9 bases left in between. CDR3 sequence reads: CASSVGGTPGELFF. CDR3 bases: TGTGCCAGCAGCGTAGGAGGGACACCCGGGGAGCTGTTTTTT. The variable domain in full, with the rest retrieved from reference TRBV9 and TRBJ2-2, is DSGVTQTPKHLITATGQRVTLRCSPRSGDLSVYWYQQSLDQGLQFLIQYYNGEERAKGNILERFSAQQFPDLHSELNLSSLELGDSALYFCASSVGGTPGELFFGEGSRLTVL.

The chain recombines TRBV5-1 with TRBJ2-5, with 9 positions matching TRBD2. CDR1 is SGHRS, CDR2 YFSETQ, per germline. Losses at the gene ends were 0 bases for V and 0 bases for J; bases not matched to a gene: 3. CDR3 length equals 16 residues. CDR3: CASSLAGTSYQETQYF. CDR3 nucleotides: TGCGCCAGCAGCTTGGCGGGGACTAGCTACCAAGAGACCCAGTACTTC.

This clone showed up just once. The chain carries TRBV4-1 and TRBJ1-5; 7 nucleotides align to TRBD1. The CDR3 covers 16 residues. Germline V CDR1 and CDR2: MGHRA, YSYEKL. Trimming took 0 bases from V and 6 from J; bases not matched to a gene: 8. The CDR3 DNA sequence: TGCGCCAGCAGCCAAGATAGGACAGGACCAAGTCAGCCCCAGCATTTT. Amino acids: CASSQDRTGPSQPQHF.

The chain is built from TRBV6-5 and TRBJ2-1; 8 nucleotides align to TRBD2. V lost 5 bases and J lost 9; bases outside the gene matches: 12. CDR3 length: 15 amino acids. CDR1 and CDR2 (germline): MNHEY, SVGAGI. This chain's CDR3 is CASSGSGGFTTEQFF. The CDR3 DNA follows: TGTGCCAGCAGTGGAAGCGGGGGCTTTACAACTGAGCAGTTCTTC.

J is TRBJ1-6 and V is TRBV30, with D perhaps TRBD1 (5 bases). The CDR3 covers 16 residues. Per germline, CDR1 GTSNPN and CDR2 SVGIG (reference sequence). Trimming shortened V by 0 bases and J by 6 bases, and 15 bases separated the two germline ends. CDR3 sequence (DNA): TGTGCCTGGAGTGTACCGATAGGTCAGGGTAATTCACCCCTCCACTTT. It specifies CAWSVPIGQGNSPLHF.

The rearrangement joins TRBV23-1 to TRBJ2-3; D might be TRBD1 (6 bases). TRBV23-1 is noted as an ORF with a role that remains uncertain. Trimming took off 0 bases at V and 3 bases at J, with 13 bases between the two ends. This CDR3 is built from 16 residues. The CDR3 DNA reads TGCGCCAGCAGTCAATCTCCCCCTACAGGGACAGATACGCAGTATTTT. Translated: CASSQSPPTGTDTQYF.

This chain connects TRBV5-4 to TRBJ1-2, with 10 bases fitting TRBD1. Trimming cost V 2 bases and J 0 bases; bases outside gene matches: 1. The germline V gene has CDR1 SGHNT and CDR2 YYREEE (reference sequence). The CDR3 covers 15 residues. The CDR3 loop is CASSLDRGPNYGYTF. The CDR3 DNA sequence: TGTGCCAGCAGCTTAGACAGGGGGCCTAACTATGGCTACACCTTC.

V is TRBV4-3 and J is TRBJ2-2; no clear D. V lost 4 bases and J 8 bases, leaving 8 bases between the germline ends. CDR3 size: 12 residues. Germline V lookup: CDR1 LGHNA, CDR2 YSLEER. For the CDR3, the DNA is TGCGCCAGCAGCCTTCCGGTGGGGGAGCTGTTTTTT. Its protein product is CASSLPVGELFF.

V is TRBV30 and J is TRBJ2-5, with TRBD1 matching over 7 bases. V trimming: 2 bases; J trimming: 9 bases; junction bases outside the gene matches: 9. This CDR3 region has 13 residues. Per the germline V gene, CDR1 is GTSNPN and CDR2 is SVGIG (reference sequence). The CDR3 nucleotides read TGTGCCTGGAGTCTCCGAGACAGGGCGGCCCAGTACTTC. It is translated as CAWSLRDRAAQYF. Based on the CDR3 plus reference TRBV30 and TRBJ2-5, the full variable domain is SQTIHQWPATLVQPVGSPLSLECTVEGTSNPNLYWYRQAAGRGLQLLFYSVGIGQISSEVPQNLSASRPQDRQFILSSKKLLLSDSGFYLCAWSLRDRAAQYFGPGTRLLVL.

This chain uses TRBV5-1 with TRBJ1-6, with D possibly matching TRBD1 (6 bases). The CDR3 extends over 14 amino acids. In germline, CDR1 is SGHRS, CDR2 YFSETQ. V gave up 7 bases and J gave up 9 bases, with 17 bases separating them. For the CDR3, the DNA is TGCGCCAGCTCGGATGCAGGGGATGTTTCACCCCTCCACTTT. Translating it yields CASSDAGDVSPLHF.

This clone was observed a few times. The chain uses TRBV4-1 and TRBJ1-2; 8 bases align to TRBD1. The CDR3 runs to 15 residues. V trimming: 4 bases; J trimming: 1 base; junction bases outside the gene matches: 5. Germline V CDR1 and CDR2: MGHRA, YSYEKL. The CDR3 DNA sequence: TGCGCCAGCAGCCTACCGGACAGGGTTAACTATGGCTACACCTTC. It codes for CASSLPDRVNYGYTF.

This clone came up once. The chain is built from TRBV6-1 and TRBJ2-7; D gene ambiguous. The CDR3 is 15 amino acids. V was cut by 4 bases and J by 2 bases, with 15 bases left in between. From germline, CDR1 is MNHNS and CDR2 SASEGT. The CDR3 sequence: CASSVIDTAPYEQYF. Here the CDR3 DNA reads TGTGCCAGCAGTGTTATTGACACCGCTCCCTACGAGCAGTACTTC.

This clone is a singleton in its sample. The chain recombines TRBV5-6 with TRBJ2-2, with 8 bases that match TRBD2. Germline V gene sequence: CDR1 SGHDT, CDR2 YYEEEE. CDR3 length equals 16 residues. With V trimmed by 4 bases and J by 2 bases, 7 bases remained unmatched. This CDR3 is CASSLIAGSNTGELFF. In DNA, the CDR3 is TGTGCCAGCAGCCTAATAGCGGGGAGTAACACCGGGGAGCTGTTTTTT.

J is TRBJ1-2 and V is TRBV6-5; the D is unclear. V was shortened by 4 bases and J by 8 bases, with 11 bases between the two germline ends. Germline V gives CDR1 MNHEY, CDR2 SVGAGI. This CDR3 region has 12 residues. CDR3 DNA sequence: TGTGCCAGCAGTTTCGGGTCGAACGGCTACACCTTC. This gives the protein CASSFGSNGYTF.